These 20 T cell receptor beta chains were sequenced from one sample in a study of blood T cell repertoires in COVID-19. TCRdb's table, derived via immunoSEQ multiplex PCR, lists solely in-frame clones and lacks some. The profile covers 200,000 or so clones, with approximately 91% appearing a single time and 2.5% to 3% taken by the ten largest. The sample comprised peripheral blood. The receptors were sampled from a woman in her sixties with acute or convalescent COVID-19.

The chain couples TRBV6-5 to TRBJ1-2, with D possibly matching TRBD1 (5 bases). The V and J ends lost 6 bases and 4 bases respectively, with 18 bases between them. Per germline, CDR1 MNHEY and CDR2 SVGAGI. This CDR3 has 15 residues. The CDR3 region has the DNA TGTGCCAGCAGCCCCCGGGGGGGTTCGGGCTATGGCTACACCTTC. As protein: CASSPRGGSGYGYTF.

The chain joins TRBV11-2 to TRBJ2-1; 8 positions match TRBD2. Germline trimming cut 2 bases from V and 7 bases from J; bases unmatched to any gene: 19. The CDR3 sequence is 19 residues long. CDR1 and CDR2 from the germline V gene are SGHAT and FQNNGV. The CDR3 region has the DNA TGTGCCAGCAGCTTAAGAGGTGTAATACGGGAGGGCCCTGGGAATGAGCAGTTCTTC. Encoded protein: CASSLRGVIREGPGNEQFF.

Note on this clone: The sample contains more than one DNA sequence encoding this CDR3. This chain links TRBV18 with TRBJ2-5; D unclear. Between the trimmed V and J ends, which lost 2 bases and 2 bases, there was a span of 3 bases. The V gene's germline CDR1 is KGHSH and CDR2 LQKENI. CDR3 length: 12 residues. The CDR3 is CASSPTQETQYF. CDR3 nucleotide sequence: TGTGCCAGCTCACCAACTCAAGAGACCCAGTACTTC.

The V and J genes are TRBV10-2 and TRBJ2-7, with TRBD2 matching over 10 bases. Germline values: CDR1 WSHSY, CDR2 SAAADI. After removal of 3 bases from V and 7 bases from J, the junction contained 6 bases not matched to a gene. The CDR3 totals 14 residues. The CDR3 sequence: CASSEAGGPREQYF. CDR3 coding DNA: TGCGCCAGCAGTGAAGCGGGAGGGCCGAGGGAGCAGTACTTC.

The chain employs TRBV19 and TRBJ1-2; D remains unclear. The V end lost 5 bases, the J end lost 3 bases, and 13 bases lay between the germline ends. Germline lookup yields CDR1 LNHDA and CDR2 SQIVND (reference sequence). The CDR3 sequence is 14 residues long. The CDR3, as DNA: TGTGCCAGTAGTGCCCTAACCCTCTACTATGGCTACACCTTC. This gives the protein CASSALTLYYGYTF.

This chain connects TRBV28 to TRBJ1-5; D may be TRBD1 (5 bases). Germline CDR1 MDHEN, CDR2 SYDVKM. This CDR3 is built from 15 residues. The V end lost 8 bases, the J end lost 1 base, and 15 bases lay between the germline ends. Written as DNA, the CDR3 is TGTGCCAGCCGGTCAGGGCAGGGAAGCAATCAGCCCCAGCATTTT. The encoded protein is CASRSGQGSNQPQHF.

This clone was detected only once. This chain uses TRBV6-6 with TRBJ1-1; no clear D gene. V was clipped by 4 bases and J by 12 bases, with 9 bases between them. Germline CDR1 reads MNHNY; CDR2 reads SVGAGI (reference sequence). The CDR3 contains 10 residues. CDR3 amino acids: CASSSPLSFF. In DNA, the CDR3 is TGTGCCAGCAGTTCCCCCTTATCTTTCTTT.

This chain joins TRBV5-1 and TRBJ1-6, with D tentatively TRBD1 (5 bases). V lost 4 bases and J lost 7, with 15 bases in between. The germline V gene has CDR1 SGHRS and CDR2 YFSETQ. The CDR3 is made up of 15 amino acids. CDR3 in amino acids: CASSKMTVANSPLHF. In DNA form, the CDR3 reads TGCGCCAGCAGCAAAATGACAGTGGCGAATTCACCCCTCCACTTT. Based on the CDR3 plus reference TRBV5-1 and TRBJ1-6, the full variable domain is KAGVTQTPRYLIKTRGQQVTLSCSPISGHRSVSWYQQTPGQGLQFLFEYFSETQRNKGNFPGRFSGRQFSNSRSEMNVSTLELGDSALYLCASSKMTVANSPLHFGNGTRLTVT.

This clone turned up a few times. The gene calls are TRBV2 and TRBJ2-7; perhaps TRBD1 as D (5 bases). With 4 bases removed from V and 5 bases from J, the gap between germline ends came to 9 bases. CDR1 is SNHLY, CDR2 FYNNEI, per germline. The CDR3 extends over 12 amino acids. The CDR3 nucleotides read TGTGCCAGCAGTGGGCAGGGCGACGAGCAGTACTTC. It yields the protein CASSGQGDEQYF.

This clone was detected a few times. The chain carries TRBV7-2 and TRBJ1-1; the match to TRBD1 covers 8 bases. V lost 4 bases and J lost 7; bases outside the gene matches: 8. CDR3 size: 14 residues. CDR1 is SGHTA, CDR2 FQGNSA, per germline. CDR3 residues: CASSWDGTGVEAFF. CDR3 DNA: TGTGCCAGCAGCTGGGACGGGACAGGAGTTGAAGCTTTCTTT.

The chain uses TRBV12-3 or TRBV12-4 and TRBJ1-1; no definite D call. The CDR3 has 13 amino acids. V was shortened by 1 base and J by 7 bases, with 10 bases between the two germline ends. CDR3 protein: CASSLGELFEAFF. CDR3 sequence (DNA): TGTGCCAGCAGTTTAGGGGAGCTCTTTGAAGCTTTCTTT.

The chain joins TRBV28 to TRBJ1-4, with D perhaps matching TRBD1 (5 bases). The germline V gene has CDR1 MDHEN and CDR2 SYDVKM. The V gene lost 7 bases and the J gene lost 9 bases, with 18 bases spanning the gap. This CDR3 is built from 14 residues. CDR3 sequence reads: CASTTSGVPKKLFF. CDR3 DNA sequence: TGTGCCAGCACCACTTCGGGGGTACCTAAAAAACTGTTTTTT.

The chain uses TRBV7-2 and TRBJ1-1, with a tentative D call TRBD1 (6 bases). V lost 3 bases and J lost 6, with 8 bases in between. Germline CDR1 is SGHTA and CDR2 is FQGNSA. This CDR3 has 12 amino acids. CDR3 amino acids: CASSFGQPEAFF. CDR3 nucleotide sequence: TGTGCCAGCAGCTTTGGACAGCCTGAAGCTTTCTTT.

The V gene is TRBV5-5, the J gene TRBJ2-6; a possible D gene is TRBD1 (5 bases). This CDR3 comprises 16 residues. The germline CDR1 and CDR2 sequences are SGHKS and YYEKEE (reference sequence). The V and J ends lost 4 bases and 0 bases respectively, with 11 bases between them. For the CDR3, the DNA is TGTGCCAGCAGCCGACAGCCCGCCTCTGGGGCCAACGTCCTGACTTTC. Translation gives CASSRQPASGANVLTF.

The table lists this clone with a count of one. The gene calls are TRBV5-1 and TRBJ1-1, with TRBD1 matching over 10 bases. The J segment lost 1 base and the V segment lost 3 bases, leaving 3 bases of the junction unmatched. CDR1 and CDR2 (germline): SGHRS, YFSETQ. The length of the CDR3 is 15 residues. CDR3 sequence (DNA): TGCGCCAGCAGCTGGGACAGGGGCCCGAACACTGAAGCTTTCTTT. It specifies CASSWDRGPNTEAFF.

The chain links TRBV29-1 to TRBJ1-1; 10 bases agree with TRBD1. Germline V CDR1 and CDR2: SQVTM, ANQGSEA. The length of the CDR3 is 13 residues. The V and J ends lost 7 bases and 3 bases, in that order; junction bases with no gene match: 5. CDR3 protein: CSDLGTGDTEAFF. CDR3 nucleotide sequence: TGCAGCGATCTCGGGACAGGGGACACTGAAGCTTTCTTT.

The V call is TRBV2, the J call TRBJ1-1; 7 bases are a match to TRBD1. Germline V gene data show CDR1 as SNHLY and CDR2 as FYNNEI. This CDR3 region has 15 residues. Trimming removed 6 bases from V and 1 base from J; junction bases left unmatched: 8. The CDR3 DNA reads as TGTGCCAGCAGATTAAACAGGGGCGAGAACACTGAAGCTTTCTTT. It codes for CASRLNRGENTEAFF.

The rearrangement joins TRBV19 to TRBJ1-1; TRBD1 aligns across 10 bases. CDR1 and CDR2 from the germline V gene are LNHDA and SQIVND (reference sequence). The CDR3 loop spans 18 amino acids. V dropped 2 bases and J dropped 1; count of bases not matched to a gene: 10. The CDR3 DNA is TGTGCCAGTAGTATAATCGGGGTCGGGACAGGGGAGAACACTGAAGCTTTCTTT. It codes for CASSIIGVGTGENTEAFF.

The table lists this clone with a few counts. This chain joins TRBV5-6 and TRBJ2-7; D is uncertain. V lost 2 bases and J 3 bases, leaving 6 bases between the germline ends. This CDR3 has 12 amino acids. CDR1 SGHDT and CDR2 YYEEEE come from the germline V gene. The CDR3 nucleotides are TGTGCCAGCAGCTTCGAACTCTACGAGCAGTACTTC. Residues: CASSFELYEQYF.

This chain uses TRBV21-1 with TRBJ2-7; TRBD1 is the table's D call and was not checked against the DNA. TRBV21-1 is labeled a pseudogene. The CDR3 sequence is 13 residues long. The CDR3 region is CASKWLRGYEQYF. The DNA for the CDR3 is TGTGCCAGCAAGTGGCTAAGGGGCTACGAGCAGTACTTC.